One T cell receptor (beta chain) is described in this entry. This specimen comes from a study of blood T cell repertoires in COVID-19. In the study overall: In each case, the material was cDNA or gDNA derived from T cells, B-cell-depleted T cells, or PBMCs.

Original processing methods: Quantification of nucleated cells was approximated via reference gene primer amplification. Measured with immunoSEQ multiplex PCR; TCRdb has only the in-frame clones, and not every one. Clonal size and the V and J genes are those of that table, whereas D and trimming came from the DNA. The sample lists tens of thousands of clones; over 80% were seen once. Germline CDR1 reads ENHRY; CDR2 reads SYGVKD. The CDR3 totals 14 residues. V trimming: 10 bases; J trimming: 6 bases; junction bases outside the gene matches: 14. The sequence derives from a human donor with active COVID-19. The donor label of this sample is uncertain. The chain combines TRBV10-3 with TRBJ2-7; 8 nucleotides align to TRBD1. Sequencing was performed on peripheral blood. The CDR3 region is CATYTDRGYREQYF. As DNA, the CDR3 is TGTGCCACTTACACCGACAGGGGATACCGCGAGCAGTACTTC.